This T cell receptor beta chain was profiled in a study of T cell responses to AZD1222 COVID-19 vaccine. Study-level findings and limits: No day 14 peak samples; only post-peak repertoires were characterized. Clonal diversity was possibly underestimated, and white British individuals and females predominated among donors.

Worth noting for this clone: The antigen is unknown.

The protocol was immunoSEQ multiplex PCR, while the TCRdb copy is restricted to in-frame clones and leaves out a portion. The sample includes around 130,000 clones, 85% to 95% of them seen just once. J was trimmed by 4 bases and V by 6 bases; bases with no gene match: 6. The CDR3 totals 14 residues. CDR1 and CDR2 from the germline V gene are WSHSY and SAAADI. The TCR comes from an adult in good health. The sample here was peripheral blood, taken on day 0 of AZD1222 vaccination. The V and J genes are TRBV10-2 and TRBJ2-1; TRBD2 aligns across 7 bases. CDR3: CASRASGGYNEQFF. CDR3 nucleotide sequence: TGCGCCAGCAGGGCTAGCGGAGGATACAATGAGCAGTTCTTC.